A selection of T cell receptor beta chains follows, all from one sample in a study of blood T cell repertoires in COVID-19. Sequencing was performed with immunoSEQ multiplex PCR; in TCRdb, only in-frame clones are kept and a portion is missing. The sample yields 310,000 or so clones, roughly 88% seen once. Sequencing used peripheral blood. Receptors originate from a woman between 45 and 65 years old with acute or convalescent COVID-19. CDR3s include the opening cysteine and the closing phenylalanine or tryptophan. The order of the fields is J gene, V gene, clone size, D gene, CDR3 protein, CDR3 DNA. A D gene is named only where the DNA matches it firmly. Clone size is shown for a subset of rows, as once, few, many or a class of expanded clone.

J gene: TRBJ2-7; V gene: TRBV3-1/TRBV3-2; clone size: -; D gene: TRBD1; CDR3 protein: CASSPRDSSYEQYF; CDR3 DNA: TGTGCCAGCAGCCCACGGGACAGCTCCTACGAGCAGTACTTC
J gene: TRBJ1-1; V gene: TRBV7-2; clone size: -; D gene: -; CDR3 protein: CASSAYTRNTEAFF; CDR3 DNA: TGTGCCAGCAGCGCATATACACGGAACACTGAAGCTTTCTTT
J gene: TRBJ2-3; V gene: TRBV4-1; clone size: -; D gene: -; CDR3 protein: CASTGTYTDTQYF; CDR3 DNA: TGCGCCAGCACGGGTACCTACACAGATACGCAGTATTTT
J gene: TRBJ2-3; V gene: TRBV6-4; clone size: -; D gene: -; CDR3 protein: CASSESGSTDTQYF; CDR3 DNA: TGTGCCAGCAGTGAGTCCGGTAGCACAGATACGCAGTATTTT
J gene: TRBJ1-6; V gene: TRBV18; clone size: -; D gene: -; CDR3 protein: CASSPKLHSLRDINNSPLHF; CDR3 DNA: TGTGCCAGCTCACCAAAGTTGCATTCTCTCCGGGACATTAATAATTCACCCCTCCACTTT
J gene: TRBJ1-6; V gene: TRBV7-2; clone size: -; D gene: -; CDR3 protein: CASSLVGRGGRTLHF; CDR3 DNA: TGTGCCAGCAGCTTAGTCGGCAGGGGCGGTAGGACCCTCCACTTT
J gene: TRBJ2-2; V gene: TRBV6-2/TRBV6-3; clone size: -; D gene: -; CDR3 protein: CASSYGTGNTGELFF; CDR3 DNA: TGTGCCAGCAGTTACGGTACGGGAAACACCGGGGAGCTGTTTTTT
J gene: TRBJ1-5; V gene: TRBV18; clone size: -; D gene: TRBD1; CDR3 protein: CASSMDRGTSNQPQHF; CDR3 DNA: TGTGCCAGCTCAATGGACAGGGGGACGAGCAATCAGCCCCAGCATTTT
J gene: TRBJ2-1; V gene: TRBV7-3; clone size: -; D gene: TRBD1; CDR3 protein: CASSLIRWTGDHHNEQFF; CDR3 DNA: TGTGCCAGCAGCTTAATCAGGTGGACAGGGGATCACCACAATGAGCAGTTCTTC
J gene: TRBJ1-2; V gene: TRBV6-5; clone size: -; D gene: TRBD1; CDR3 protein: CASLKTGNYGYTF; CDR3 DNA: TGTGCCAGCTTGAAGACAGGGAACTATGGCTACACCTTC
J gene: TRBJ1-6; V gene: TRBV2; clone size: few; D gene: -; CDR3 protein: CASSPEVGYSPLHF; CDR3 DNA: TGTGCCAGCAGCCCGGAGGTAGGGTATTCACCCCTCCACTTT
J gene: TRBJ1-2; V gene: TRBV3-1/TRBV3-2; clone size: -; D gene: -; CDR3 protein: CASSHLDSYGYTF; CDR3 DNA: TGTGCCAGCAGCCACCTGGACAGCTATGGCTACACCTTC
J gene: TRBJ2-1; V gene: TRBV5-4; clone size: -; D gene: TRBD1; CDR3 protein: CASSFPGQGELNEQFF; CDR3 DNA: TGTGCCAGCAGCTTTCCGGGACAGGGGGAGTTGAATGAGCAGTTCTTC
J gene: TRBJ1-3; V gene: TRBV28; clone size: -; D gene: -; CDR3 protein: CASIQPGSRLSGNTIYF; CDR3 DNA: TGTGCCAGCATCCAACCGGGTTCCAGACTCTCTGGAAACACCATATATTTT
J gene: TRBJ2-7; V gene: TRBV6-6; clone size: -; D gene: TRBD1; CDR3 protein: CASSYGTGLSYEQYF; CDR3 DNA: TGTGCCAGCAGTTACGGGACAGGGCTTTCCTACGAGCAGTACTTC
J gene: TRBJ1-1; V gene: TRBV9; clone size: -; D gene: -; CDR3 protein: CASSGYMNTEAFF; CDR3 DNA: TGTGCCAGCAGCGGATACATGAACACTGAAGCTTTCTTT
J gene: TRBJ1-4; V gene: TRBV6-6; clone size: once; D gene: -; CDR3 protein: CASSYSSNEKLFF; CDR3 DNA: TGTGCCAGCAGTTACAGCTCTAATGAAAAACTGTTTTTT